Following are 4 T cell receptor beta chains from one sample sequenced in a study of cytomegalovirus exposure and HLA in healthy donors. Clones were sequenced by immunoSEQ multiplex PCR, and TCRdb holds only the in-frame ones, with some missing. The sample records some 75,000 clones, around 96% being singletons. The sequencing sample was made of PBMCs. Receptor source: a woman aged 18 to 35 in good health and CMV-seronegative.

The chain carries TRBV2 and TRBJ1-2; 9 bases match TRBD1. After removal of 5 bases from V and 2 bases from J, the junction contained 3 bases not matched to a gene. This CDR3 has 14 amino acids. Looked up from germline, CDR1 is SNHLY and CDR2 is FYNNEI. CDR3 coding DNA: TGTGCCAGCAGTTCGGACAGGGGAAACTATGGCTACACCTTC. This translates into CASSSDRGNYGYTF.

V is TRBV29-1 and J is TRBJ1-2, with D possibly TRBD1 on 5 matching bases. The germline gives CDR1 SQVTM, CDR2 ANQGSEA. Trimming took 5 bases from V and 0 from J, leaving 10 bases between them. The CDR3 totals 13 residues. The CDR3 DNA reads as TGCAGCGTTCGGACACCGTCTAACTATGGCTACACCTTC. It specifies CSVRTPSNYGYTF.

The chain is built from TRBV4-2 and TRBJ2-1, with TRBD2 matching 8 bases. Germline values: CDR1 LGHNA, CDR2 YNFKEQ. The J segment lost 4 bases and the V segment lost 0 bases, leaving 14 bases of the junction unmatched. This CDR3 is built from 19 residues. CDR3 protein: CASSQDPPIAGTDYNEQFF. CDR3 DNA sequence: TGTGCCAGCAGCCAAGATCCACCTATAGCGGGGACCGATTACAATGAGCAGTTCTTC.

A single count supports this clone. The V and J genes are TRBV15 and TRBJ2-5; D is perhaps TRBD1 (6 bases). Trimming shortened V by 5 bases and J by 4 bases, and 11 bases separated the two germline ends. The germline V gene has CDR1 LNHNV and CDR2 YYDKDF (reference sequence). The CDR3 totals 13 residues. DNA of the CDR3: TGTGCCACCAGCGGCAGGGGATTAGAGACCCAGTACTTC. Its translation is CATSGRGLETQYF.